This T cell receptor beta chain was recorded in a study of PD-1 blockade in classical Hodgkin lymphoma. About the research overall: Patients were infused with nivolumab 3 mg/kg every 2 weeks.

Exposure to brentuximab vedotin varied, and each patient had relapsed following autologous stem cell transplantation. Using immunoSEQ multiplex PCR, the repertoire was profiled, and TCRdb retains in-frame clones only, with some absent. Of around 12,000 clones in the sample, approximately 81% were seen once. Study-wide findings and caveats: The study reported lower baseline TCR diversity in newly diagnosed patients than in healthy donors. Patients who began taking nivolumab under 1 year after ASCT were left out. Repertoire differences have undefined causes, possibly disease activity or prior therapy.

A word on this clone: The antigen is not known.

The germline gives CDR1 SGHTA, CDR2 FQGNSA. The germline V and J ends were trimmed by 5 bases and 0 bases, with 13 bases remaining between them. This CDR3 has 15 amino acids. This clonotype was sampled from a human donor with classical Hodgkin lymphoma. The rearrangement uses TRBV7-2 and TRBJ1-2; D gene uncertain. Sequenced here: peripheral blood mononuclear cells (PBMCs), sampled at baseline. This CDR3 reads CASSHYVAANYGYTF. CDR3 coding DNA: TGTGCCAGCAGCCACTACGTTGCAGCTAACTATGGCTACACCTTC.